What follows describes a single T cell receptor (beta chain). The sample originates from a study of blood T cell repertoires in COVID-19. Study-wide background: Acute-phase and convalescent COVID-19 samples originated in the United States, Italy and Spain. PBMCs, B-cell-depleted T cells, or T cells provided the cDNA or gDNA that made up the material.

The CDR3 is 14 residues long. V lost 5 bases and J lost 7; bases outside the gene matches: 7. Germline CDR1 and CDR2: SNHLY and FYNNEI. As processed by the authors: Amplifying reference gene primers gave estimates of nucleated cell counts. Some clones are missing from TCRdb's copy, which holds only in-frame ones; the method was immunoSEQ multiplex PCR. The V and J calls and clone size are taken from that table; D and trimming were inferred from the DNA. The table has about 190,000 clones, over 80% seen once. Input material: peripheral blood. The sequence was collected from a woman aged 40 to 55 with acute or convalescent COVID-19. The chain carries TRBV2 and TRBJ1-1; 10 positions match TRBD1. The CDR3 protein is CASSTGQGLIEAFF. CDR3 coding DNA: TGTGCCAGCAGTACGGGACAGGGGCTAATTGAAGCTTTCTTT.